This passage covers 21 T cell receptor beta chains from one sample sequenced in a study of shared clonotypes between healthy human individuals. The table came from immunoSEQ multiplex PCR; TCRdb's copy has only in-frame clones and leaves some out. The repertoire consists of roughly 170,000 clones, with 60% to 75% occurring once and the leading ten covering roughly 10%. Sequencing input: memory CD4+ T cells sorted from blood. Specified subset: CD45RA-negative fraction. These receptors came from a man between 25 and 39 years old in good health.

The chain links TRBV11-2 to TRBJ1-2, with 7 bases that match TRBD1. In germline, CDR1 is SGHAT, CDR2 FQNNGV. This CDR3 is 14 amino acids long. V gave up 1 base and J gave up 4 bases; unmatched junction bases: 3. CDR3 sequence reads: CASSLVGGGYGYTF. CDR3 bases: TGTGCCAGCAGCTTAGTAGGGGGCGGCTATGGCTACACCTTC.

The genes are TRBV7-2 and TRBJ1-2, with D possibly being TRBD1 (5 bases). Germline values: CDR1 SGHTA, CDR2 FQGNSA. The CDR3 loop spans 13 amino acids. V lost 3 bases and J lost 4, with 9 bases in between. The CDR3 sequence: CASSLGESYGYTF. CDR3 DNA: TGTGCCAGCAGCTTGGGGGAGAGCTATGGCTACACCTTC.

The chain links TRBV7-2 to TRBJ2-1; D not resolved. The V gene's germline CDR1 is SGHTA and CDR2 FQGNSA. The CDR3 is made up of 16 amino acids. V was cut by 6 bases and J by 5 bases, with 20 bases left in between. Here the CDR3 reads CASSLGARLTHNEQFF. In DNA, the CDR3 is TGTGCCAGCAGTTTGGGTGCGCGCCTTACCCACAATGAGCAGTTCTTC.

This chain uses TRBV29-1 with TRBJ2-7; TRBD2 matches 15 bases. Germline CDR1 SQVTM, CDR2 ANQGSEA. This CDR3 spans 16 amino acids. Trimming at V came to 6 bases and at J to 0 bases, leaving 6 bases not matched to a gene. DNA for the CDR3: TGCAGCGTCGCGGGACTAGCGGGAGGCCCCTCCTACGAGCAGTACTTC. It yields the protein CSVAGLAGGPSYEQYF.

The chain employs TRBV5-6 and TRBJ2-5; D remains unclear. The CDR3 has 13 amino acids. V was pared by 4 bases and J by 5 bases, with 12 bases between. The germline V gene has CDR1 SGHDT and CDR2 YYEEEE. The CDR3 nucleotides read TGTGCCAGCAGCCACAGAGATTGGGAGACCCAGTACTTC. This encodes CASSHRDWETQYF.

V usage is TRBV5-1 and J usage is TRBJ1-3; D is uncertain. With 4 bases removed from V and 0 bases from J, the gap between germline ends came to 14 bases. Germline V gives CDR1 SGHRS, CDR2 YFSETQ. The CDR3 totals 16 residues. Here the CDR3 reads CASSDRPVGSGNTIYF. The CDR3 coding sequence is TGCGCCAGCAGCGACCGACCGGTGGGCTCTGGAAACACCATATATTTT.

This clone was seen only a few times. The chain uses TRBV25-1 and TRBJ2-3, with D hard to call. CDR1 and CDR2 from the germline V gene are MGHDK and SYGVNS. Trimming removed 7 bases at V and 6 bases at J, with 14 bases between. The CDR3 consists of 13 residues. The CDR3 loop reads CASMDGPTDTQYF. In nucleotides, the CDR3 is TGTGCCAGCATGGACGGCCCCACGGATACGCAGTATTTT.

There are a few counts of this clone. This chain uses TRBV7-8 with TRBJ1-1, with 7 bases lining up with TRBD1. V lost 4 bases to trimming and J lost 8 bases; unmatched junction nucleotides: 7. This CDR3 has 13 residues. CDR1 is SGHVS, CDR2 FQNEAQ, per germline. The CDR3 nucleotides are TGTGCCAGCAGCTCAATCCGACAGGGAGAAGCTTTCTTT. It specifies CASSSIRQGEAFF. The full variable domain, in which reference TRBV7-8 and TRBJ1-1 provide the parts outside the CDR3, is GAGVSQSPRYKVAKRGQDVALRCDPISGHVSLFWYQQALGQGPEFLTYFQNEAQLDKSGLPSDRFFAERPEGSVSTLKIQRTQQEDSAVYLCASSSIRQGEAFFGQGTRLTVV.

The rearrangement links TRBV29-1 to TRBJ2-1, with 8 bases identical to TRBD2. CDR1 is SQVTM and CDR2 is ANQGSEA in the germline V gene. This CDR3 comprises 16 residues. V lost 7 bases and J lost 3; bases outside the gene matches: 14. This CDR3 is CSALLGGAPGYNEQFF. Here the CDR3 DNA reads TGCAGCGCCCTCCTCGGGGGGGCCCCCGGCTACAATGAGCAGTTCTTC.

V usage is TRBV7-9 and J usage is TRBJ1-2; unclear D gene. This CDR3 spans 14 amino acids. Deletions cut 0 bases from V and 2 bases from J, with 7 bases between. Germline lookup yields CDR1 SEHNR and CDR2 FQNEAQ (reference sequence). The CDR3 nucleotides read TGTGCCAGCAGCTTAGCGGGCAAAAACTATGGCTACACCTTC. It is translated as CASSLAGKNYGYTF. Looking up the rest from reference TRBV7-9 and TRBJ1-2 gives the full variable domain: DTGVSQNPRHKITKRGQNVTFRCDPISEHNRLYWYRQTLGQGPEFLTYFQNEAQLEKSRLLSDRFSAERPKGSFSTLEIQRTEQGDSAMYLCASSLAGKNYGYTFGSGTRLTVV.

This chain links TRBV5-5 with TRBJ1-1; no definite D call. The CDR3 loop spans 13 amino acids. The ends were cut back, 5 bases at V and 3 bases at J, with 11 bases in the middle. The germline V gene encodes CDR1 SGHKS and CDR2 YYEKEE (reference sequence). CDR3 sequence reads: CASRWVLDTEAFF. Here the CDR3 DNA reads TGTGCCAGCAGATGGGTCCTAGACACTGAAGCTTTCTTT. The variable domain in full, with the rest retrieved from reference TRBV5-5 and TRBJ1-1, is DAGVTQSPTHLIKTRGQQVTLRCSPISGHKSVSWYQQVLGQGPQFIFQYYEKEERGRGNFPDRFSARQFPNYSSELNVNALLLGDSALYLCASRWVLDTEAFFGQGTRLTVV.

The chain recombines TRBV7-2 with TRBJ1-4; the D is unclear. The CDR3 is 18 residues long. V shed 3 bases and J shed 10 bases, with 27 bases lying between them. Per the germline V gene, CDR1 is SGHTA and CDR2 is FQGNSA. The CDR3 DNA sequence: TGTGCCAGCAGCTTCTCCCCCGACCGGGCCGTAGATAAAGGAAAACTGTTTTTT. Translation: CASSFSPDRAVDKGKLFF.

This clone was counted only a few times. In DNA, the CDR3 is TGTGCCAGCAGTCCTCTTGAAGGGCATCGGGAGCTGTTTTTT. It translates to CASSPLEGHRELFF. V is TRBV28 and J is TRBJ2-2; the D is unclear. This CDR3 spans 14 amino acids. In germline, CDR1 is MDHEN, CDR2 SYDVKM. V lost 5 bases, J lost 9 bases, and 16 bases lay in between.

This chain connects TRBV15 to TRBJ1-4, with 7 nucleotides matching TRBD1. J lost 3 bases, V lost 4 bases, and 5 bases had no gene match. The CDR3 length is 15 residues. Per germline, CDR1 LNHNV and CDR2 YYDKDF (reference sequence). Here the CDR3 reads CATSNDRVANEKLFF. The CDR3 nucleotides are TGTGCCACCAGCAACGACAGGGTAGCTAATGAAAAACTGTTTTTT.

V gene TRBV2 combines with J gene TRBJ2-7; 9 nucleotides agree with TRBD1. J lost 3 bases, V lost 8 bases, and 8 bases had no gene match. The CDR3 loop spans 14 amino acids. CDR1 is SNHLY and CDR2 is FYNNEI in the germline V gene. Here the CDR3 reads CASEATGQGYEQYF. CDR3 coding DNA: TGTGCCAGCGAAGCAACGGGACAGGGCTACGAGCAGTACTTC.

This chain uses TRBV11-3 with TRBJ2-6; D remains unclear. CDR3 length: 15 amino acids. Trimming pared 1 base from V and 2 bases from J, leaving 6 bases between. Germline-derived CDR1 and CDR2 are SGHNT and YENEEA. This CDR3 reads CASSLGRAGANVLTF. The CDR3 bases are TGTGCCAGCAGCTTAGGCCGGGCTGGGGCCAACGTCCTGACTTTC.

In its sample, this clone was seen a few times. This chain connects TRBV29-1 to TRBJ2-3; D is ambiguous. Germline CDR1 and CDR2: SQVTM and ANQGSEA. The V end was cut by 6 bases, the J end by 0 bases, with 13 bases between. The CDR3 covers 14 residues. CDR3 in amino acids: CSVAVGSSTDTQYF. CDR3 coding DNA: TGCAGCGTGGCTGTAGGGTCTAGCACAGATACGCAGTATTTT.

This sequence joins TRBV19 and TRBJ2-7, with D perhaps assigned TRBD1 or TRBD2 (7 bases each). V lost 6 bases and J 7 bases, leaving 22 bases between the germline ends. CDR1 is LNHDA, CDR2 SQIVND, per germline (reference sequence). The CDR3 is 15 residues long. CDR3 loop: CASSPGGTVAEEQYF. The CDR3 DNA is TGTGCCAGTAGCCCCGGGGGGACAGTGGCTGAAGAGCAGTACTTC.

The V and J genes are TRBV9 and TRBJ2-1, with D tentatively TRBD2 (6 bases). CDR1 SGDLS and CDR2 YYNGEE come from the germline V gene. CDR3 length equals 11 residues. The CDR3 region has the DNA TGTGCTCGGGAGACCTACAATGAGCAGTTCTTC. Translating it yields CARETYNEQFF.

This clone has just one count. The rearrangement joins TRBV2 to TRBJ1-1, with D unresolved. CDR1 and CDR2 from the germline V gene are SNHLY and FYNNEI. Trimming pared 3 bases from V and 2 bases from J, leaving 7 bases between. The CDR3 has 13 amino acids. The CDR3 DNA reads TGTGCCAGCAGTGAGGCCAGAAACACTGAAGCTTTCTTT. It yields the protein CASSEARNTEAFF.

CDR3 nucleotides: TGTGCCAGCAGCACGGGACAGGGGAAACAGACCCAGTACTTC. It specifies CASSTGQGKQTQYF. The chain recombines TRBV9 with TRBJ2-5; 10 nucleotides align to TRBD1. The J segment lost 6 bases and the V segment lost 4 bases, leaving 6 bases of the junction unmatched. The germline gives CDR1 SGDLS, CDR2 YYNGEE. CDR3 size: 14 residues. Based on the CDR3 plus reference TRBV9 and TRBJ2-5, the full variable domain is DSGVTQTPKHLITATGQRVTLRCSPRSGDLSVYWYQQSLDQGLQFLIQYYNGEERAKGNILERFSAQQFPDLHSELNLSSLELGDSALYFCASSTGQGKQTQYFGPGTRLLVL.